This TCR beta chain was profiled in a study of cytomegalovirus exposure and HLA in healthy donors. This CDR3 contains 15 residues. With 1 base removed from V and 0 bases from J, the gap between germline ends came to 10 bases. Per the germline V gene, CDR1 is SGHDN and CDR2 is FVKESK. The study ran its PCR with 60 Vbeta and 13 Jbeta primers. Method: immunoSEQ multiplex PCR; TCRdb's copy keeps in-frame clones and lacks some. The profile shows around 150,000 clones, approximately 72% of them singletons. The J gene is TRBJ2-7, the V gene TRBV14, with D tentatively TRBD2 (6 bases). This clonotype originated in a man aged 40-49 years in good health and CMV-seropositive. The material sequenced was PBMCs. CDR3 bases: TGTGCCAGCAGCCAAGTATTCGGGAGCTCCTACGAGCAGTACTTC. It translates to CASSQVFGSSYEQYF.